The 25 T cell receptor beta chains listed next were all sequenced from one sample in a study of T cells after yellow fever vaccination. TCRdb itself ran the 5' RACE reads through MiXCR, one entry per CDR3 protein. The sample records more than 300,000 distinct CDR3 sequences, 9.5% to 12% being singletons. Sequenced here: CD4+ T cells sorted from PBMCs, sampled 45 days after the yellow fever booster vaccination. The receptors here all came from a man aged 18-30 years who received the YFV17D yellow fever vaccine.

V and J are TRBV7-9 and TRBJ1-1; 7 bases are shared with TRBD1. CDR1 and CDR2 (germline): SEHNR, FQNEAQ (reference sequence). V lost 5 bases, J lost 14 bases, and 14 bases stayed unmatched. CDR3 size: 13 residues. CDR3 sequence (DNA): TGTGCCAGCAGCCTACAGGGGTCCGATGATATCTTCTTT. Residues: CASSLQGSDDIFF.

This clonotype has only a few counts. The J gene is TRBJ1-1, the V gene TRBV7-2, with 7 bases identical to TRBD1. Unmatched junction bases numbered 10, after V lost 5 bases and J lost 4 bases. This CDR3 spans 15 amino acids. Germline loops: CDR1 SGHTA, CDR2 FQGNSA. CDR3 in DNA: TGTGCCAGCAGCGCAATAATGGCAGGGGGCACTGAAGCTTTCTTT. Residues: CASSAIMAGGTEAFF.

This clonotype was recorded many times. This chain links TRBV27 with TRBJ2-5; 11 bases map to TRBD1. CDR3 length: 14 amino acids. Germline V gives CDR1 MNHEY, CDR2 SMNVEV (reference sequence). V shed 5 bases, J shed 5 bases, and the junction held 4 bases outside the gene matches. CDR3 in amino acids: CASSRGTGGETQYF. The CDR3 DNA reads TGTGCCAGCAGTAGGGGGACAGGGGGGGAGACCCAGTACTTC.

The V gene is TRBV4-1, the J gene TRBJ2-5, with 9 bases identical to TRBD1. Germline V gene data show CDR1 as MGHRA and CDR2 as YSYEKL. The length of the CDR3 is 15 residues. V lost 4 bases, J lost 4 bases, and 7 bases stayed unmatched. CDR3 nucleotide sequence: TGCGCCAGCAGCCGGATTGGACAGGGGTTAGAGACCCAGTACTTC. Translated, it gives CASSRIGQGLETQYF.

V gene TRBV6-2 or TRBV6-3 combines with J gene TRBJ1-6; possible D gene TRBD1, 5 bases. CDR3 length: 14 amino acids. Trimming shortened V by 10 bases and J by 3 bases, and 13 bases separated the two germline ends. CDR1 and CDR2 (germline): MNHEY, SVGEGT. The CDR3 region has the DNA TGTGCCACCGCCGCCGGGGGCTATAATTCACCCCTCCACTTT. Its protein product is CATAAGGYNSPLHF.

This clonotype appeared a few times. The chain couples TRBV20-1 to TRBJ2-7; the match to TRBD2 covers 11 bases. Germline CDR1 and CDR2: DFQATT and SNEGSKA (reference sequence). The CDR3 has 15 amino acids. The trim removed 0 bases at V and 4 bases at J, leaving 5 bases unmatched. CDR3 sequence reads: CSARDLLAGEYEQYV. CDR3 nucleotide sequence: TGCAGTGCTAGAGATCTACTAGCGGGGGAATACGAGCAGTACGTC.

This clonotype was seen a handful of times. The CDR3 loop reads CSVVPITDTQYF. In DNA, the CDR3 is TGCAGCGTTGTCCCCATCACAGATACGCAGTATTTT. The chain uses TRBV29-1 and TRBJ2-3, with unresolved D. V was clipped by 4 bases and J by 2 bases, with 7 bases between them. CDR1 and CDR2 (germline): SQVTM, ANQGSEA. The CDR3 loop spans 12 amino acids.

The rearrangement links TRBV7-3 to TRBJ1-4; perhaps TRBD1 as D (6 bases). V shed 7 bases and J shed 5 bases, with 14 bases lying between them. The germline CDR1 and CDR2 sequences are SGHTA and FQGTGA. CDR3 length equals 14 residues. The CDR3 protein is CASTHGGPNEKLFF. In DNA form, the CDR3 reads TGTGCCAGCACCCACGGGGGCCCAAATGAAAAACTGTTTTTT.

The chain has TRBV11-2 and TRBJ2-2; no firm D call. V lost 11 bases and J lost 6, with 22 bases in between. Looked up from germline, CDR1 is SGHAT and CDR2 is FQNNGV. This CDR3 is built from 15 residues. CDR3 sequence: CAVSKGLRSAGELFF. DNA of the CDR3: TGTGCCGTCTCGAAAGGGCTCCGCTCGGCCGGGGAGCTGTTTTTT.

This clonotype was observed a handful of times. This sequence joins TRBV6-5 and TRBJ1-6, with D tentatively TRBD1 (6 bases). The V and J ends lost 0 bases and 13 bases respectively, with 10 bases between them. CDR1 and CDR2 from the germline V gene are MNHEY and SVGAGI. CDR3 length equals 13 residues. The chain's CDR3 is CASSYSRDKPLHF. For the CDR3, the DNA is TGTGCCAGCAGTTACTCGCGGGACAAGCCCCTCCACTTT.

This clonotype was recorded a few times. The chain has TRBV28 and TRBJ2-7; D gene ambiguous. The CDR3 has 15 residues. Trimming removed 8 bases from V and 0 bases from J, with 17 bases in between. Germline loops: CDR1 MDHEN, CDR2 SYDVKM. The CDR3 here is CASSTLSGSSYEQYV. CDR3 nucleotide sequence: TGTGCCAGCTCCACCCTCTCCGGAAGCTCCTACGAGCAGTACGTC.

V is TRBV7-3 and J is TRBJ2-5; TRBD2 matches 10 bases. V gave up 0 bases and J gave up 5 bases; unmatched junction bases: 3. The germline V gene encodes CDR1 SGHTA and CDR2 FQGTGA. The CDR3 sequence is 15 residues long. The CDR3 loop is CASSLTGSGGETQYF. In nucleotides, the CDR3 is TGTGCCAGCAGCTTAACGGGTAGCGGGGGGGAGACCCAGTACTTC.

This clonotype was found a few times. The CDR3 DNA sequence: TGTGCTAGTGGTTTACAGGGGGTCCAGACCCAGTACTTC. This sequence encodes CASGLQGVQTQYF. This chain joins TRBV12-5 and TRBJ2-5; TRBD1 agrees at 8 bases. V gave up 3 bases and J gave up 6 bases; unmatched junction bases: 3. CDR1 is LGHNT, CDR2 FRNRAP, per germline. The CDR3 is made up of 13 amino acids.

This chain connects TRBV6-5 to TRBJ1-5; no reliable D call. The CDR3 totals 14 residues. Germline V gene sequence: CDR1 MNHEY, CDR2 SVGAGI. V gave up 6 bases and J gave up 3 bases, with 12 bases separating them. The CDR3 region is CASSERAPNQPQHF. The CDR3 DNA reads TGTGCCAGCAGCGAGAGGGCCCCCAATCAGCCCCAGCATTTT.

This sequence joins TRBV20-1 and TRBJ1-4; D not certain. Germline V gene data show CDR1 as DFQATT and CDR2 as SNEGSKA (reference sequence). V was cut by 4 bases and J by 0 bases, with 12 bases left in between. This CDR3 has 15 residues. CDR3 residues: CSATDPGSTNEKLFF. The CDR3 coding sequence is TGCAGTGCTACAGATCCGGGATCAACTAATGAAAAACTGTTTTTT.

This clonotype was seen only a few times. This chain connects TRBV5-6 to TRBJ1-1; no firm D call. This CDR3 comprises 14 residues. Trimming left V 3 bases short and J 3 bases short, with 12 bases between. Per germline, CDR1 SGHDT and CDR2 YYEEEE. Written as DNA, the CDR3 is TGTGCCAGCAGCTGGCCTGGGGTGGACACTGAAGCTTTCTTT. Protein: CASSWPGVDTEAFF.

This chain uses TRBV7-8 with TRBJ2-7, with D tentatively TRBD2 (5 bases). The germline CDR1 and CDR2 sequences are SGHVS and FQNEAQ. The ends were cut back, 0 bases at V and 0 bases at J, with 12 bases in the middle. This CDR3 has 16 amino acids. Here the CDR3 reads CASSLAGSVSSYEQYF. Here the CDR3 DNA reads TGTGCCAGCAGCTTAGCGGGTAGCGTTAGCTCCTACGAGCAGTACTTC.

This chain links TRBV2 with TRBJ2-5; TRBD2 agrees at 8 bases. Trimming cost V 7 bases and J 5 bases; bases outside gene matches: 9. CDR3 length: 14 residues. Germline V gene lookup returns CDR1 SNHLY and CDR2 FYNNEI. The chain's CDR3 is CASNWRGAGETQYF. Written as DNA, the CDR3 is TGTGCCAGCAACTGGCGGGGGGCCGGGGAGACCCAGTACTTC.

The CDR3 here is CASLRQGGYTEAFF. DNA for the CDR3: TGTGCCAGCCTGCGGCAGGGGGGATACACTGAAGCTTTCTTT. V is TRBV6-1 and J is TRBJ1-1, with 7 bases that match TRBD1. The germline V gene has CDR1 MNHNS and CDR2 SASEGT. V lost 8 bases and J lost 3; bases outside the gene matches: 9. CDR3 length equals 14 residues.

The V gene is TRBV4-3, the J gene TRBJ2-3, with TRBD2 identical over 9 bases. CDR1 and CDR2 (germline): LGHNA, YSLEER. The CDR3 length is 17 residues. The V gene end was trimmed by 0 bases and the J gene end by 4 bases; junction bases not matched to a gene: 8. The CDR3 sequence: CASSQDISGGSADTQYF. In DNA, the CDR3 is TGCGCCAGCAGCCAAGATATAAGCGGGGGGTCGGCAGATACGCAGTATTTT.

This chain uses TRBV28 with TRBJ1-1, with 8 bases fitting TRBD1. Germline lookup yields CDR1 MDHEN and CDR2 SYDVKM. The CDR3 has 15 residues. V dropped 4 bases and J dropped 5; count of bases not matched to a gene: 9. The DNA for the CDR3 is TGTGCCAGCAGTTCCCGGGACAGGAGGGGGACTGAAGCTTTCTTT. Its protein is CASSSRDRRGTEAFF.

This clonotype was observed a few times. The V gene is TRBV18, the J gene TRBJ2-5, with D uncertain. Germline V gives CDR1 KGHSH, CDR2 LQKENI. V was clipped by 6 bases and J by 1 base, with 12 bases between them. The CDR3 covers 14 residues. The CDR3 sequence is CASSIVRVQETQYF. CDR3 DNA sequence: TGTGCCAGCTCCATCGTCCGGGTCCAAGAGACCCAGTACTTC.

The chain is built from TRBV18 and TRBJ2-5; D is uncertain. V dropped 5 bases and J dropped 5 bases, with 12 bases sitting between them. The CDR3 has 13 amino acids. The germline gives CDR1 KGHSH, CDR2 LQKENI. The chain's CDR3 is CASSGYVKETQYF. In DNA form, the CDR3 reads TGTGCCAGCTCAGGCTACGTAAAGGAGACCCAGTACTTC.

This clonotype appeared many times. The chain combines TRBV10-1 with TRBJ1-2; 9 bases agree with TRBD1. V was clipped by 8 bases and J by 5 bases; unmatched bases: 15. This CDR3 has 16 amino acids. CDR1 WNHNN and CDR2 SYGVQD come from the germline V gene (reference sequence). CDR3: CASSGTGRNLAYGYTF. DNA for the CDR3: TGCGCCAGCTCCGGGACAGGGAGGAATCTGGCATATGGCTACACCTTC.

This clonotype was detected a few times. The V call is TRBV7-6, the J call TRBJ2-5; D may correspond to TRBD1 or TRBD2 (5 bases each). The CDR3 sequence is 12 residues long. Trimming cost V 5 bases and J 9 bases, with 13 bases left between them. Germline-derived CDR1 and CDR2 are SGHVS and FNYEAQ. In DNA form, the CDR3 reads TGTGCCAGCAGCCTAGACAGAGGGGCCCAGTACTTC. It encodes CASSLDRGAQYF.